This T cell receptor (beta chain) was captured by sequencing in a study of sequential checkpoint blockade in melanoma. Trimming removed 1 base from V and 7 bases from J, with 4 bases in between. This CDR3 is 11 amino acids long. Germline V gives CDR1 SEHNR, CDR2 FQNEAQ (reference sequence). The repertoire was sequenced with immunoSEQ multiplex PCR; TCRdb's copy has only in-frame clones and lacks some. The table includes approximately 26,000 clones, roughly 80% detected once. The treatment denotes: randomized to nivolumab then ipilimumab (arm A) or the reverse (arm B). V is TRBV7-9 and J is TRBJ1-1; D not certain. Sequencing used CD8+ T cells sorted from blood (inferred from file names), obtained from a patient given nivolumab and ipilimumab in sequence. The TCR originated in a human donor with melanoma. CDR3 sequence reads: CASSLGGEAFF. In DNA, the CDR3 is TGTGCCAGCAGCTTAGGAGGTGAAGCTTTCTTT.